The 26 T cell receptor beta chains in this list originate from one sample, sequenced in a study of Graves' ophthalmopathy and Graves' hyperthyroidism. The sequenced template was RNA, covering the TCR beta CDR3 region. The workflow started with a first-round RT-PCR run with HTBI primers and then moved on to a second-round multiplex PCR. MiXCR was run by TCRdb on the multiplex PCR reads, yielding one entry per CDR3 protein. The repertoire consists of about 640,000 distinct CDR3 sequences, with roughly 39% occurring once and the leading ten covering more than 3%. Material: peripheral blood. These receptors were collected from an adult man with Graves' ophthalmopathy.

This clonotype was seen ten or more times. The chain employs TRBV9 and TRBJ2-5, with TRBD1 as a possible D gene (6 bases). Per germline, CDR1 SGDLS and CDR2 YYNGEE. The V end lost 4 bases, the J end lost 5 bases, and 12 bases lay between the germline ends. This CDR3 region has 13 residues. The CDR3 DNA is TGTGCCAGCAGCAAGGCAGGGGCGGAGACCCAGTACTTC. It codes for CASSKAGAETQYF.

This clonotype was observed a handful of times. DNA of the CDR3: TGTGCCAGCGCTAAGGGGTTGAACACTGAAGCTTTCTTT. Translated, it gives CASAKGLNTEAFF. The V gene is TRBV2, the J gene TRBJ1-1; possible D gene TRBD1, 5 bases. The germline gives CDR1 SNHLY, CDR2 FYNNEI. The germline V and J ends were trimmed by 8 bases and 0 bases, with 10 bases remaining between them. This CDR3 has 13 residues. The full variable domain, completed using reference TRBV2 and TRBJ1-1, is EPEVTQTPSHQVTQMGQEVILRCVPISNHLYFYWYRQILGQKVEFLVSFYNNEISEKSEIFDDQFSVERPDGSNFTLKIRSTKLEDSAMYFCASAKGLNTEAFFGQGTRLTVV.

This clonotype was observed at least ten times. The chain carries TRBV25-1 and TRBJ2-2; D possibly corresponds to TRBD1 (7 bases). Trimming shortened V by 9 bases and J by 6 bases, and 20 bases separated the two germline ends. Per germline, CDR1 MGHDK and CDR2 SYGVNS. This CDR3 has 15 amino acids. The CDR3 spells CASKTGTGEAGELFF. The CDR3, as DNA: TGTGCCAGTAAAACGGGAACAGGGGAGGCCGGGGAGCTGTTTTTT.

A remark on this clonotype: One end of the junction varies from germline; a read error may be responsible. The V call is TRBV2, the J call TRBJ2-6; the D gene is possibly TRBD2 (5 bases). This CDR3 contains 12 residues. CDR1 is SNHLY, CDR2 FYNNEI, per germline. The CDR3 bases are TGTGCCAGCAGTGAAGCGAGACGGACTGAAGCTTTC. Translated, it gives CASSEARRTEAF. The whole variable domain, remainder taken from reference TRBV2 and TRBJ2-6, is EPEVTQTPSHQVTQMGQEVILRCVPISNHLYFYWYRQILGQKVEFLVSFYNNEISEKSEIFDDQFSVERPDGSNFTLKIRSTKLEDSAMYFCASSEARRTEAFGAGSRLTVL.

This clonotype has a count of ten or more. V gene TRBV20-1 combines with J gene TRBJ2-5; 9 bases agree with TRBD2. Germline CDR1 and CDR2: DFQATT and SNEGSKA (reference sequence). V lost 6 bases and J lost 0; bases outside the gene matches: 2. There are 13 residues in the CDR3. CDR3 nucleotides: TGCAGTGCGCAGCGGGGGGACCAAGAGACCCAGTACTTC. Its protein product is CSAQRGDQETQYF.

Notes on this clonotype: The conserved phenylalanine or tryptophan is not found at the CDR3 terminus, so this likely reflects a read error. This chain uses TRBV6-2 or TRBV6-3 with TRBJ2-2; no clear D. V lost 7 bases to trimming and J lost 0 bases, with 6 bases between them. Germline values: CDR1 MNHEY, CDR2 SVGEGT. The CDR3 covers 13 residues. The CDR3 sequence is CASTQSNTGELFC. The CDR3 DNA reads TGTGCCAGCACGCAGTCGAACACCGGGGAGCTGTTTTGT.

Written as DNA, the CDR3 is TGTGCCACCAGTGATGCCGCCAGTGGAGAGACCCAGTACTTC. Encoded protein: CATSDAASGETQYF. The chain recombines TRBV24-1 with TRBJ2-5; D is unclear. V was trimmed by 3 bases and J by 4 bases, leaving 11 bases between them. The CDR3 totals 14 residues. Germline V gene data show CDR1 as KGHDR and CDR2 as SFDVKD.

The V gene is TRBV5-5, the J gene TRBJ1-1, with D possibly matching TRBD1 (5 bases). The CDR3 runs to 15 residues. Germline assignment: CDR1 SGHKS and CDR2 YYEKEE (reference sequence). V lost 2 bases, J lost 1 base, and 12 bases lay in between. CDR3 protein: CASSLLETENTEAFF. Here the CDR3 DNA reads TGTGCCAGCAGCTTATTAGAGACAGAGAACACTGAAGCTTTCTTT.

This clonotype was seen many times. V usage is TRBV2 and J usage is TRBJ1-5; 9 bases agree with TRBD1. The germline V gene has CDR1 SNHLY and CDR2 FYNNEI. J was trimmed by 3 bases and V by 4 bases; bases with no gene match: 4. This CDR3 spans 15 amino acids. The CDR3: CASSGTGGPNQPQHF. The CDR3 DNA reads TGTGCCAGCAGTGGCACAGGGGGCCCCAATCAGCCCCAGCATTTT.

Regarding this clonotype: This may be a read error: a much more frequent sequence differs by one nucleotide. J is TRBJ1-1 and V is TRBV4-1; no clear D. Trimming removed 5 bases at V and 13 bases at J, with 20 bases between. In germline, CDR1 is MGHRA, CDR2 YSYEKL. This CDR3 has 13 residues. This chain's CDR3 is CASSSSGSKEVFF. CDR3 sequence (DNA): TGCGCCAGCAGCTCCTCCGGGTCTAAAGAGGTTTTCTTT.

The CDR3: CASSIPGTRGYTF. The CDR3 DNA reads as TGTGCCAGCAGCATCCCCGGGACTAGAGGCTACACCTTC. The chain has TRBV7-9 and TRBJ1-2; possibly TRBD1 for D (5 bases). Germline CDR1 reads SEHNR; CDR2 reads FQNEAQ (reference sequence). This CDR3 has 13 residues. V dropped 5 bases and J dropped 8 bases, with 15 bases sitting between them.

This clonotype was observed a few times. One end of the junction varies from germline; a read error may be responsible. V usage is TRBV10-3 and J usage is TRBJ1-5; 7 positions agree with TRBD1. The CDR3 contains 16 residues. Germline CDR1 ENHRY, CDR2 SYGVKD. CDR3: CASSKIKQGFNQPQHF. The CDR3 DNA reads as TGTGCCAGCAGTAAGATCAAACAGGGGTTCAATCAGCCCCAGCATTTT.

This clonotype has a handful of counts. This chain uses TRBV5-4 with TRBJ2-2, with D possibly being TRBD2 (7 bases). The CDR3 loop spans 17 amino acids. Germline assignment: CDR1 SGHNT and CDR2 YYREEE (reference sequence). V was pared by 6 bases and J by 3 bases, with 21 bases between. The CDR3 sequence: CASTLWGASGDTGELFF. The DNA of the CDR3 is TGTGCCAGCACCCTTTGGGGGGCTAGCGGTGACACCGGGGAGCTGTTTTTT.

CDR3 in amino acids: CASSLLRGALEETQYF. CDR3 DNA sequence: TGTGCCAGCAGCTTACTAAGGGGGGCCCTGGAGGAGACCCAGTACTTC. The chain couples TRBV7-9 to TRBJ2-5; D may match TRBD1 or TRBD2 (6 bases each). Deletions cut 2 bases from V and 5 bases from J, with 18 bases between. Germline assignment: CDR1 SEHNR and CDR2 FQNEAQ (reference sequence). This CDR3 has 16 amino acids.

In its sample, this clonotype was seen a few times. The germline gene is not matched at one end of the junction; a read error may be the cause. This chain joins TRBV10-3 and TRBJ2-5; the D gene is possibly TRBD2 (6 bases). Germline V gene lookup returns CDR1 ENHRY and CDR2 SYGVKD. This CDR3 is built from 16 residues. CDR3 protein: CASSRFGTPSGETQYF. As DNA, the CDR3 is TGTGCCAGCAGTCGGTTCGGGACTCCCAGCGGAGAGACCCAGTACTTC.

This clonotype was picked up many times. The rearrangement uses TRBV4-3 and TRBJ1-1, with D uncertain. The length of the CDR3 is 14 residues. From germline, CDR1 is LGHNA and CDR2 YSLEER. The V and J ends lost 1 base and 5 bases respectively, with 11 bases between them. CDR3 region: CASSQATLGTEAFF. CDR3 bases: TGCGCCAGCAGCCAAGCGACCCTGGGGACTGAAGCTTTCTTT.

The chain joins TRBV20-1 to TRBJ2-7, with TRBD2 identical over 11 bases. CDR3 size: 14 residues. V shed 3 bases and J 8 bases; nucleotides not matched to a gene: 9. Germline V gene lookup returns CDR1 DFQATT and CDR2 SNEGSKA (reference sequence). The CDR3 region has the DNA TGCAGTGCTAGTGGACTAGCGGGTCTTCGGAAGCAGTACTTC. Amino acid sequence: CSASGLAGLRKQYF.

Only a few counts were recorded for this clonotype. One junction end does not reproduce the germline sequence, and a read error may be involved. The chain employs TRBV11-3 and TRBJ2-7; either TRBD1 or TRBD2 may supply D (5 bases each). The CDR3 spans 15 residues. The germline V gene has CDR1 SGHNT and CDR2 YENEEA. CDR3 region: CASGLVPGEGHEQYF. The CDR3, as DNA: TGTGCCAGCGGCTTAGTACCAGGAGAGGGGCACGAGCAGTACTTC.

With respect to this clonotype: A read error is possible here, since a much larger clone lies one base away. The chain combines TRBV2 with TRBJ1-2, with D uncertain. The CDR3 spans 13 residues. Looked up from germline, CDR1 is SNHLY and CDR2 is FYNNEI. Trimming took off 8 bases at V and 6 bases at J, with 16 bases between the two ends. The CDR3 loop is CASGAQEAHGYTF. Written as DNA, the CDR3 is TGTGCCAGCGGAGCACAAGAGGCGCATGGCTACACCTTC.

A remark on this clonotype: One end of the junction varies from germline; a read error may be responsible. The rearrangement links TRBV6-5 to TRBJ2-6, with 8 bases matching TRBD1. There are 14 residues in the CDR3. Germline CDR1 and CDR2: MNHEY and SVGAGI. The CDR3 protein is CASSSHGQGDVPTF. DNA of the CDR3: TGTGCCAGCAGCTCCCACGGACAGGGTGACGTCCCGACTTTC.

The chain employs TRBV10-3 and TRBJ1-1; D gene ambiguous. Trimming shortened V by 3 bases and J by 10 bases, and 15 bases separated the two germline ends. The germline gives CDR1 ENHRY, CDR2 SYGVKD. The CDR3 loop spans 13 amino acids. CDR3 region: CAISDDGRQRAFF. Written as DNA, the CDR3 is TGTGCCATCAGTGACGACGGACGTCAACGAGCTTTCTTT.

This clonotype was counted a single time. This chain connects TRBV2 to TRBJ1-1; 8 bases agree with TRBD1. This CDR3 spans 16 amino acids. Looked up from germline, CDR1 is SNHLY and CDR2 is FYNNEI. V gave up 8 bases and J gave up 4 bases; unmatched junction bases: 15. CDR3: CASASGGGQAFTEAFF. The CDR3 DNA follows: TGTGCCAGCGCCTCCGGGGGGGGACAGGCTTTCACTGAAGCTTTCTTT. The variable domain in full, with the rest retrieved from reference TRBV2 and TRBJ1-1, is EPEVTQTPSHQVTQMGQEVILRCVPISNHLYFYWYRQILGQKVEFLVSFYNNEISEKSEIFDDQFSVERPDGSNFTLKIRSTKLEDSAMYFCASASGGGQAFTEAFFGQGTRLTVV.

The gene calls are TRBV13 and TRBJ2-7; no definite D call. The V and J ends lost 0 bases and 0 bases respectively, with 9 bases between them. Germline CDR1 is PRHDT and CDR2 is FYEKMQ (reference sequence). The CDR3 extends over 15 amino acids. This CDR3 is CASSLGTLGSYEQYF. In nucleotides, the CDR3 is TGTGCCAGCAGCTTAGGAACTTTGGGCTCCTACGAGCAGTACTTC.

The rearrangement links TRBV7-3 to TRBJ2-2; D call uncertain. The V end was cut by 5 bases, the J end by 6 bases, with 13 bases between. Per germline, CDR1 SGHTA and CDR2 FQGTGA. The CDR3 is 14 amino acids. The CDR3 loop reads CASSPSPGAGELFF. The CDR3 region has the DNA TGTGCCAGCAGCCCCAGTCCGGGCGCCGGGGAGCTGTTTTTT.

Remarks on this clonotype: This may arise from a read error, as a much more abundant clone is one base away. V is TRBV29-1 and J is TRBJ1-1, with unresolved D. The CDR3 length is 18 residues. V gave up 0 bases and J gave up 2 bases, with 22 bases separating them. Germline CDR1 SQVTM, CDR2 ANQGSEA. CDR3 amino acids: CSVEDPGRSVILNTEAFF. The DNA for the CDR3 is TGCAGCGTTGAAGACCCCGGGAGGAGTGTTATCTTAAACACTGAAGCTTTCTTT.

This clonotype appeared once. The chain combines TRBV10-3 with TRBJ2-2; the match to TRBD2 covers 12 bases. There are 14 residues in the CDR3. Germline lookup yields CDR1 ENHRY and CDR2 SYGVKD. The CDR3 is CQGLAGRNTGELFF. CDR3 in DNA: TGTCAAGGACTAGCGGGAAGGAACACCGGGGAGCTGTTTTTT.